This T cell receptor beta chain is from a study of T cell clones after liver transplantation. As for the study in general: Pre-transplant mixed lymphocyte reactions yielded third-party-reactive TCRbeta sequences as comparators for graft-donor-reactive sequences.

Profiling relied on immunoSEQ multiplex PCR, and the TCRdb table lists in-frame clones only, not all of them. The data contain approximately 70,000 clones, around four fifths of them singletons. The V gene's germline CDR1 is LGHNA and CDR2 YSLEER. CDR3 length: 12 residues. The V and J ends lost 8 bases and 8 bases respectively, with 12 bases between them. On this clone itself: Antigen: not known.

Overall study results and limits: Low donor cell numbers restricted donor-reactive repertoire measurement in two subjects.

The sequencing here drew on CD4+ T cells from blood, taken around 48 months after liver transplant. The chain couples TRBV4-3 to TRBJ1-4, with a weak D call TRBD1 (5 bases). The TCR was taken from a human patient who received a liver transplant. Some T cells may trace back to the graft donor. CDR3 in DNA: TGCGCCAGCCGGAGGGGTGACGAAAAACTGTTTTTT. Its translation is CASRRGDEKLFF.